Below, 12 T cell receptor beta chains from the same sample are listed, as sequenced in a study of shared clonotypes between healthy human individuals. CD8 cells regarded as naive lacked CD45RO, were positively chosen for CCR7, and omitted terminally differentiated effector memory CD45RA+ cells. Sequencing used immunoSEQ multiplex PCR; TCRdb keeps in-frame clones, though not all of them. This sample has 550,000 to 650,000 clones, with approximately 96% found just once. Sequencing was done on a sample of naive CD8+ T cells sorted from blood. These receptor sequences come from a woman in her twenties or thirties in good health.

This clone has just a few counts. CDR3 in amino acids: CACHDRSRGTEAFF. The CDR3 DNA is TGTGCCTGTCACGACAGATCAAGGGGGACTGAAGCTTTCTTT. V is TRBV30 and J is TRBJ1-1; D perhaps matches TRBD1 (6 bases). V dropped 6 bases and J dropped 5 bases, with 19 bases sitting between them. This CDR3 is 14 amino acids long. Germline CDR1 reads GTSNPN; CDR2 reads SVGIG (reference sequence). Full variable domain (rest looked up from reference TRBV30 and TRBJ1-1): SQTIHQWPATLVQPVGSPLSLECTVEGTSNPNLYWYRQAAGRGLQLLFYSVGIGQISSEVPQNLSASRPQDRQFILSSKKLLLSDSGFYLCACHDRSRGTEAFFGQGTRLTVV.

This chain's CDR3 is CASKPGSSYEQYF. The CDR3 DNA reads as TGTGCCAGCAAACCTGGGAGCTCCTACGAGCAGTACTTC. The rearrangement joins TRBV28 to TRBJ2-7, with D perhaps TRBD2 (5 bases). V lost 7 bases, J lost 0 bases, and 10 bases lay in between. The germline CDR1 and CDR2 sequences are MDHEN and SYDVKM. This CDR3 region has 13 residues.

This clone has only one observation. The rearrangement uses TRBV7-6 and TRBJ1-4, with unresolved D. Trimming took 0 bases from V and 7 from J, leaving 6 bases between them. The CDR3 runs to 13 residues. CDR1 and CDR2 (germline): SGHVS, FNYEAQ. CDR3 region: CASSLASVEKLFF. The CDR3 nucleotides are TGTGCCAGCAGCTTAGCGTCCGTTGAAAAACTGTTTTTT.

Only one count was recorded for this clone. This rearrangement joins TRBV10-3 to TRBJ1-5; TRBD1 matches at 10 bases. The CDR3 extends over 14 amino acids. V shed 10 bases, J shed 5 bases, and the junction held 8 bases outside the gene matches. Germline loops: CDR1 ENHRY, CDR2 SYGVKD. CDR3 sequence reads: CATGTGAVDQPQHF. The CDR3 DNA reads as TGTGCCACCGGGACAGGGGCTGTCGATCAGCCCCAGCATTTT.

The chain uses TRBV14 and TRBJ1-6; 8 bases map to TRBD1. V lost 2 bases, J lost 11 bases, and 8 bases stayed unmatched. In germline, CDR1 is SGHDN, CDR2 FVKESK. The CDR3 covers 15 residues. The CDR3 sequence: CASSQQQGVGTPLHF. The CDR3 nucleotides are TGTGCCAGCAGCCAACAACAGGGGGTAGGAACACCCCTCCACTTT.

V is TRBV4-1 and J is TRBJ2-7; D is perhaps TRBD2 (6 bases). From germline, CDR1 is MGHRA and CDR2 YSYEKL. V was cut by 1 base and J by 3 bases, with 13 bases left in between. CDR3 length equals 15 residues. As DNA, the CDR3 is TGCGCCAGCAGCCAAGCGGGGGTTAGCGACTACGAGCAGTACTTC. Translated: CASSQAGVSDYEQYF.

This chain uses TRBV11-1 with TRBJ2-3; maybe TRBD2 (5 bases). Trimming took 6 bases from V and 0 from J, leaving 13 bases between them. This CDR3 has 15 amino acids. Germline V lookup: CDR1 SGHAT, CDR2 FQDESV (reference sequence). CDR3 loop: CASSPTITSTDTQYF. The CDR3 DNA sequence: TGTGCCAGCAGTCCGACTATTACTAGCACAGATACGCAGTATTTT.

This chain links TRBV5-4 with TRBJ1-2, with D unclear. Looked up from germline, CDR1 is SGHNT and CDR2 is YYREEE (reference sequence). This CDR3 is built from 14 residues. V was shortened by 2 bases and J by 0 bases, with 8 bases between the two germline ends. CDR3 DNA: TGTGCCAGCAGCTTTCCATCAGCTAACTATGGCTACACCTTC. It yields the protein CASSFPSANYGYTF.

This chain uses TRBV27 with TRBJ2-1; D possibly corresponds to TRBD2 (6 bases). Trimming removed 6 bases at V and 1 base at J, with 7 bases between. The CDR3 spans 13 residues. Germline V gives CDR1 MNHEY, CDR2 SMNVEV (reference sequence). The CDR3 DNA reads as TGTGCCAGCAGCGGGAGTTCCTACAATGAGCAGTTCTTC. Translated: CASSGSSYNEQFF.

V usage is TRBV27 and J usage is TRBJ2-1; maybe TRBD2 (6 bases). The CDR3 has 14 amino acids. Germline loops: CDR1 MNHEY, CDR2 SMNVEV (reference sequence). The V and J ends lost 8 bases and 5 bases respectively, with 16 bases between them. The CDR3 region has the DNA TGTGCCAGCCAGGGACTGGGGATAAACAATGAGCAGTTCTTC. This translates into CASQGLGINNEQFF.

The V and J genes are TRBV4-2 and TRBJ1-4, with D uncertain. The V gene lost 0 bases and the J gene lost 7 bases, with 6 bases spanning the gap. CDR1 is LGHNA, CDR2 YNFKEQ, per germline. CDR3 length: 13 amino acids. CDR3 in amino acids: CASSQEGSEKLFF. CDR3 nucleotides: TGTGCCAGCAGCCAAGAGGGGTCTGAAAAACTGTTTTTT.

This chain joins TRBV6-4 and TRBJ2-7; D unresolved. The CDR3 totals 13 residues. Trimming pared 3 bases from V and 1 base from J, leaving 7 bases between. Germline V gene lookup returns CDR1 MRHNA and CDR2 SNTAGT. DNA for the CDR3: TGTGCCAGCAGTGAGGACGGTTCCTACGAGCAGTACTTC. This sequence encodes CASSEDGSYEQYF.